This is a list of T cell receptor beta chains from one sample in a study of T-cell reconstitution after alpha-beta-depleted transplantation in children. TCRdb ran MiXCR on the PCR reads and lists one entry per CDR3 protein. The sample shows a few hundred thousand distinct CDR3 sequences, approximately 9.6% of them seen only once. Specimen: PBMCs from the stem cell graft donor, collected from the stem cell graft. Receptor source: a human donor who donated a stem cell graft to a child with SCID. Each CDR3 is given with its conserved first and last residue. The order of the fields is V gene, D gene, clone size, J gene, CDR3 DNA, CDR3 protein. A D gene is named only where the DNA matches it firmly. Size tells how often a clone was seen (once, few, many) or the class of an expanded clone, and some rows leave it out.

V: TRBV6-5; D: NA; size: many; J: TRBJ1-6; DNA: TGTGCCAGCAGCCGCCTTGGGGGTAATTCACCCCTCCACTTT; CDR3: CASSRLGGNSPLHF
V: TRBV18; D: NA; size: NA; J: TRBJ1-1; DNA: TGTGCCAGCTCACTGAAGGGGGAAAACACTGAAGCTTTCTTT; CDR3: CASSLKGENTEAFF
V: TRBV20-1; D: TRBD1; size: many; J: TRBJ2-7; DNA: TGCAGTGCTAGAGATCACAGGGGGATCTACGAGCAGTACTTC; CDR3: CSARDHRGIYEQYF
V: TRBV29-1; D: NA; size: few; J: TRBJ2-3; DNA: TGCAGCGTTGAGTCCAGGTCTAGCACAGATACGCAGTATTTT; CDR3: CSVESRSSTDTQYF
V: TRBV2; D: NA; size: few; J: TRBJ2-3; DNA: TGTGCCACGACTGGGGGGCCCACAGATACGCAGTATTTT; CDR3: CATTGGPTDTQYF
V: TRBV10-3; D: TRBD1; size: many; J: TRBJ1-2; DNA: TGTGCCTCCCGGGACAGAGCCCTCGGGGGCTATGGCTACACCTTC; CDR3: CASRDRALGGYGYTF
V: TRBV12-3/TRBV12-4; D: TRBD2; size: many; J: TRBJ2-4; DNA: TGTGCCAGCAGATCGGGGTCGGGGGGGCCGGCCAAAAACATTCAGTACTTC; CDR3: CASRSGSGGPAKNIQYF
V: TRBV19; D: NA; size: few; J: TRBJ2-5; DNA: TGTGCCAGTAGTAGCTATGCAGAGACCCAGTACTTC; CDR3: CASSSYAETQYF
V: TRBV4-1; D: NA; size: many; J: TRBJ2-7; DNA: TGCGCCAGCAGCCAAGATCGGCAAACAAGGAACGAGCAGTACTTC; CDR3: CASSQDRQTRNEQYF
V: TRBV7-9; D: TRBD1; size: few; J: TRBJ1-2; DNA: TGTGCCAGCAGCCCGCCGGGACAGGGGTGGAATGGCTACACCTTC; CDR3: CASSPPGQGWNGYTF
V: TRBV20-1; D: NA; size: few; J: TRBJ1-5; DNA: TGCAGTGCTAGAGATCCCGGGTCTGGCAATCAGCCCCAGCATTTT; CDR3: CSARDPGSGNQPQHF
V: TRBV14; D: NA; size: few; J: TRBJ1-6; DNA: TGTGCCAGCAGACCAGGGACCTATAATTCACCCCTCCACTTT; CDR3: CASRPGTYNSPLHF
V: TRBV9; D: NA; size: NA; J: TRBJ1-1; DNA: TGTGCCAGCAGCCCTCCCTCCCCAGGGAACACTGAAGCTTTCTTT; CDR3: CASSPPSPGNTEAFF
V: TRBV5-6; D: NA; size: many; J: TRBJ1-1; DNA: TGTGCCAGCAGCTGGGGACAAACTGGGACTGAAGCTTTCTTT; CDR3: CASSWGQTGTEAFF
V: TRBV28; D: NA; size: many; J: TRBJ2-4; DNA: TGTGCCAGCAGTGACACTAGGTACATTCAGTACTTC; CDR3: CASSDTRYIQYF
V: TRBV27; D: TRBD2; size: few; J: TRBJ2-7; DNA: TGTGCCAGCAGCCCGAGCGGGGCTTACGAGCAGTACTTC; CDR3: CASSPSGAYEQYF
V: TRBV6-5; D: TRBD1; size: many; J: TRBJ2-1; DNA: TGTGCCAGCAGTTTTCGGGACAGGGGGTACAATGAGCAGTTCTTC; CDR3: CASSFRDRGYNEQFF
V: TRBV20-1; D: TRBD2; size: few; J: TRBJ2-5; DNA: TGCAGTGCTAGGGAGCGGGGGCAAGAGACCCAGTACTTC; CDR3: CSARERGQETQYF
V: TRBV27; D: NA; size: few; J: TRBJ1-5; DNA: TGTGCCAGCAGTTTGGGGCGGAGCCAGCCCCAGCATTTT; CDR3: CASSLGRSQPQHF
V: TRBV6-1; D: TRBD2; size: NA; J: TRBJ2-7; DNA: TGTGCCAGCAGTAGAAGGACTAGCGGGGGGTTCCCGCCCTACGAGCAGTACTTC; CDR3: CASSRRTSGGFPPYEQYF
V: TRBV24-1; D: TRBD1; size: few; J: TRBJ2-3; DNA: TGTGCCACCAGTGATTTCGGGACAGGGGGCACAGATACGCAGTATTTT; CDR3: CATSDFGTGGTDTQYF
V: TRBV7-2; D: TRBD2; size: many; J: TRBJ2-5; DNA: TGTGCCAGCAGCTTCAGCGGGGTATACCAAGAGACCCAGTACTTC; CDR3: CASSFSGVYQETQYF
V: TRBV7-9; D: NA; size: few; J: TRBJ1-4; DNA: TGTGCCAGCAGCTTAGAGGCAGGGCTTGGTGAAAAACTGTTTTTT; CDR3: CASSLEAGLGEKLFF
V: TRBV12-3/TRBV12-4; D: TRBD1; size: NA; J: TRBJ2-3; DNA: TGTGCCAGCAGTTTATGGGGACAGGGAGTTCCAGATACGCAGTATTTT; CDR3: CASSLWGQGVPDTQYF
V: TRBV7-9; D: TRBD2; size: few; J: TRBJ2-5; DNA: TGTGCCAGCAGCTTACTCCCGGGGGGGAATCAAGAGACCCAGTACTTC; CDR3: CASSLLPGGNQETQYF
V: TRBV5-1; D: NA; size: NA; J: TRBJ2-7; DNA: TGCGCCAGCAGCACTGCGGGACACCGGGTGGACGAGCAGTACTTC; CDR3: CASSTAGHRVDEQYF
V: TRBV2; D: TRBD2; size: many; J: TRBJ2-3; DNA: TGTGCCAGCAGTGTACGGGGGGAGGGAGATACGCAGTATTTT; CDR3: CASSVRGEGDTQYF
V: TRBV29-1; D: TRBD2; size: NA; J: TRBJ2-2; DNA: TGCAGCGTTGGAAGCGGGGGGGGAGCGAACACCGGGGAGCTGTTTTTT; CDR3: CSVGSGGGANTGELFF
V: TRBV14; D: NA; size: NA; J: TRBJ2-3; DNA: TGTGCCAGCAGCCCAGTCACAAGCACCGCAGATACGCAGTATTTT; CDR3: CASSPVTSTADTQYF
V: TRBV29-1; D: TRBD2; size: few; J: TRBJ2-1; DNA: TGCAGCGTTCGGACTAGCGGGGGGGCGGTTGAGCAGTTCTTC; CDR3: CSVRTSGGAVEQFF
V: TRBV6-4; D: NA; size: NA; J: TRBJ2-1; DNA: TGTGCCAGCAGTGACTCCCCTGACAGCTACAATGAGCAGTTCTTC; CDR3: CASSDSPDSYNEQFF
V: TRBV20-1; D: NA; size: NA; J: TRBJ2-7; DNA: TGCAGTGCTAGAAACAGTCCCTACGAGCAGTACTTC; CDR3: CSARNSPYEQYF
V: TRBV12-3/TRBV12-4; D: NA; size: many; J: TRBJ2-2; DNA: TGTGCCAGCAGTTTAGGACTTCCCGGGGAGCTGTTTTTT; CDR3: CASSLGLPGELFF
V: TRBV12-3/TRBV12-4; D: NA; size: few; J: TRBJ1-1; DNA: TGTGCCAGCAGTTTCCCAATCCAGGGGACGGCTTTCTTT; CDR3: CASSFPIQGTAFF
V: TRBV29-1; D: NA; size: many; J: TRBJ1-1; DNA: TGCAGCGCCGTGGAACAGATGAACACTGAAGCTTTCTTT; CDR3: CSAVEQMNTEAFF
V: TRBV27; D: NA; size: few; J: TRBJ2-4; DNA: TGTGCCACTAAGCTCCGACAGGCGAACATTCAGTACTTC; CDR3: CATKLRQANIQYF
V: TRBV18; D: NA; size: NA; J: TRBJ1-4; DNA: TGTGCCAGCTCACCACCGGTCAGTAATGAAAAACTGTTTTTT; CDR3: CASSPPVSNEKLFF
V: TRBV20-1; D: NA; size: many; J: TRBJ2-7; DNA: TGCAGTGCCTCCGCTTCGGGGGTCATCTACGAGCAGTACTTC; CDR3: CSASASGVIYEQYF
V: TRBV5-1; D: TRBD2; size: few; J: TRBJ2-1; DNA: TGCGCCAGCAGCCCAGCGACTAGCGGGGGGTTTTACAATGAGCAGTTCTTC; CDR3: CASSPATSGGFYNEQFF
V: TRBV6-1; D: NA; size: few; J: TRBJ1-2; DNA: TGTGCCAGCAGTGAAGCGGGGAGAGGGGGCTACACCTTC; CDR3: CASSEAGRGGYTF
V: TRBV5-1; D: NA; size: NA; J: TRBJ2-7; DNA: TGCGCCAGCAGCTTGGAAGGGGGTAGGAACTACGAGCAGTACTTC; CDR3: CASSLEGGRNYEQYF
V: TRBV9; D: NA; size: NA; J: TRBJ2-3; DNA: TGTGCCAGCAGCGTAGCTCCCGTGCGGGGAACCACAGATACGCAGTATTTT; CDR3: CASSVAPVRGTTDTQYF
V: TRBV5-1; D: TRBD2; size: NA; J: TRBJ2-1; DNA: TGCGCCAGCAGCCCGGCGACTAGCGGACCTTACAATGAGCAGTTCTTC; CDR3: CASSPATSGPYNEQFF
V: TRBV7-9; D: TRBD1; size: NA; J: TRBJ2-7; DNA: TGTGCCAGCAGCCCCGGGACAGGGTTCGACGAGCAGTACTTC; CDR3: CASSPGTGFDEQYF
V: TRBV5-1; D: NA; size: few; J: TRBJ2-7; DNA: TGCGCCAGCAGCTTGTGGTGGGCGTCGAACGAGCAGTACTTC; CDR3: CASSLWWASNEQYF
V: TRBV6-2/TRBV6-3; D: NA; size: few; J: TRBJ2-3; DNA: TGTGCCAGCACCGGGCGGGTGGGGGACCACACAGATACGCAGTATTTT; CDR3: CASTGRVGDHTDTQYF
V: TRBV5-1; D: NA; size: many; J: TRBJ2-7; DNA: TGCGCCAGCAGCTTGGGTCTTCCCAGATCCTACGAGCAGTACTTC; CDR3: CASSLGLPRSYEQYF
V: TRBV9; D: TRBD1; size: few; J: TRBJ2-1; DNA: TGTGCCAGCAGCGCCCGCGACAGGGCCGATGAGCAGTTCTTC; CDR3: CASSARDRADEQFF
V: TRBV11-2; D: NA; size: NA; J: TRBJ2-3; DNA: TGTGCCAGCAGATCCCACATGACAGATACGCAGTATTTT; CDR3: CASRSHMTDTQYF
V: TRBV5-6; D: TRBD2; size: NA; J: TRBJ2-5; DNA: TGTGCCAGCAGCAAGACTAGCGGGGTAGCAGGGACCCAGTACTTC; CDR3: CASSKTSGVAGTQYF
V: TRBV6-2/TRBV6-3; D: NA; size: many; J: TRBJ1-6; DNA: TGTGCCAGCAGTTACAGGGGCGCAGGCTCACCCCTCCACTTT; CDR3: CASSYRGAGSPLHF
V: TRBV5-5; D: NA; size: NA; J: TRBJ1-5; DNA: TGTGCCAGCAGCGACGCTGGGGTGCTAAATCAGCCCCAGCATTTT; CDR3: CASSDAGVLNQPQHF
V: TRBV4-2; D: NA; size: NA; J: TRBJ2-3; DNA: TGTGCCAGCAGCCAGGCCGGCCAGGCAGATACGCAGTATTTT; CDR3: CASSQAGQADTQYF
V: TRBV6-5; D: NA; size: few; J: TRBJ2-3; DNA: TGTGCCAGCAGTTTCCCCCAGGCGGATACGCAGTATTTT; CDR3: CASSFPQADTQYF
V: TRBV5-1; D: NA; size: NA; J: TRBJ2-3; DNA: TGCGCCAGCAGCTTGGCCCAGGAGAATACGCAGTATTTT; CDR3: CASSLAQENTQYF
V: TRBV12-3/TRBV12-4; D: TRBD1; size: many; J: TRBJ2-6; DNA: TGTGCCAGCACCAGGGGGACAGCTTCTGGGGCCAACGTCCTGACTTTC; CDR3: CASTRGTASGANVLTF